This passage covers 32 T cell receptor beta chains from one sample sequenced in a study of control samples from healthy donors and cancer patients. This table comes from immunoSEQ multiplex PCR, and its TCRdb copy is limited to in-frame clones, with some not included. Of about 94,000 clones in the sample, about nine tenths were seen once. The source material was blood. Receptor source: a woman aged 18-29 years in good health.

The chain is built from TRBV5-4 and TRBJ1-3; no firm D call. Germline CDR1 reads SGHNT; CDR2 reads YYREEE (reference sequence). The CDR3 extends over 16 amino acids. Trimming stripped 4 bases from V and 0 bases from J, with 14 bases between. CDR3 coding DNA: TGTGCCAGCAGCGGAGGAGAGGGTCCCTCTGGAAACACCATATATTTT. It translates to CASSGGEGPSGNTIYF.

The V call is TRBV15, the J call TRBJ2-7, with 9 bases fitting TRBD1. This CDR3 has 14 amino acids. V was pared by 3 bases and J by 3 bases, with 3 bases of the junction left unmatched. Germline V CDR1 and CDR2: LNHNV, YYDKDF (reference sequence). The CDR3, as DNA: TGTGCCACCAGCAGCGACAGGGGGAGCTACGAGCAGTACTTC. It encodes CATSSDRGSYEQYF.

The chain carries TRBV27 and TRBJ2-2; TRBD2 matches 8 bases. Per germline, CDR1 MNHEY and CDR2 SMNVEV (reference sequence). This CDR3 comprises 14 residues. V trimming: 5 bases; J trimming: 4 bases; junction bases outside the gene matches: 3. CDR3 DNA sequence: TGTGCCAGCAGTCACGGGGGGGCCACCGGGGAGCTGTTTTTT. Its protein product is CASSHGGATGELFF.

V gene TRBV5-1 combines with J gene TRBJ1-1, with D hard to call. CDR1 is SGHRS, CDR2 YFSETQ, per germline. CDR3 length: 18 residues. Trimming cost V 3 bases and J 0 bases, with 21 bases left between them. DNA for the CDR3: TGCGCCAGCAGCTCCGAGTTTTACAGCCGACTAATGAACACTGAAGCTTTCTTT. It specifies CASSSEFYSRLMNTEAFF.

V gene TRBV27 combines with J gene TRBJ2-3; D unclear. Trimming pared 5 bases from V and 7 bases from J, leaving 10 bases between. The germline V gene has CDR1 MNHEY and CDR2 SMNVEV (reference sequence). This CDR3 has 12 amino acids. The CDR3 reads CASSAAPNTQYF. The CDR3 DNA sequence: TGTGCCAGCAGTGCCGCCCCAAATACGCAGTATTTT.

The chain uses TRBV27 and TRBJ1-2, with 8 positions matching TRBD1. J was trimmed by 7 bases and V by 5 bases; bases with no gene match: 6. The CDR3 has 13 residues. Germline loops: CDR1 MNHEY, CDR2 SMNVEV (reference sequence). The CDR3 loop reads CASSARDRFGYTF. The CDR3 DNA is TGTGCCAGCAGTGCGCGGGACAGGTTTGGCTACACCTTC.

This clone has more than one count but fewer than ten. The chain couples TRBV2 to TRBJ1-5, with a possible D match to TRBD1 (6 bases). V dropped 5 bases and J dropped 4 bases, with 9 bases sitting between them. The CDR3 loop spans 13 amino acids. CDR1 SNHLY and CDR2 FYNNEI come from the germline V gene. This CDR3 reads CASSQGGNQPQHF. The DNA for the CDR3 is TGTGCCAGCAGTCAAGGGGGGAATCAGCCCCAGCATTTT.

The chain joins TRBV4-1 to TRBJ2-3; 7 bases align to TRBD1. V lost 2 bases and J lost 2; bases outside the gene matches: 16. Germline CDR1 reads MGHRA; CDR2 reads YSYEKL. The length of the CDR3 is 19 residues. The CDR3 loop reads CASSQRTGPQVLSTDTQYF. CDR3 bases: TGCGCCAGCAGCCAACGGACAGGCCCACAAGTTTTATCCACAGATACGCAGTATTTT.

The chain couples TRBV5-1 to TRBJ1-6; weak D call: TRBD1 (6 bases). There are 17 residues in the CDR3. Between the trimmed V and J ends, which lost 2 bases and 5 bases, there was a span of 17 bases. Germline V gives CDR1 SGHRS, CDR2 YFSETQ. The CDR3 spells CASSLGTRTDHNSPLHF. The CDR3 coding sequence is TGCGCCAGCAGCTTAGGGACAAGGACGGATCATAATTCACCCCTCCACTTT.

V and J are TRBV20-1 and TRBJ1-4; unclear D gene. This CDR3 contains 13 residues. Germline CDR1 DFQATT, CDR2 SNEGSKA (reference sequence). Trimming shortened V by 3 bases and J by 8 bases, and 13 bases separated the two germline ends. CDR3 region: CSASPYRGEKLFF. The DNA for the CDR3 is TGCAGTGCTAGTCCCTATCGGGGAGAAAAACTGTTTTTT.

CDR3 region: CASSTWTTYGYTF. As DNA, the CDR3 is TGTGCCAGCAGCACTTGGACTACCTATGGCTACACCTTC. The gene calls are TRBV7-6 and TRBJ1-2; D not resolved. The V gene's germline CDR1 is SGHVS and CDR2 FNYEAQ. CDR3 length equals 13 residues. V lost 5 bases and J lost 4, with 11 bases in between. Complete variable domain (other parts from reference TRBV7-6 and TRBJ1-2): GAGVSQSPRYKVTKRGQDVALRCDPISGHVSLYWYRQALGQGPEFLTYFNYEAQQDKSGLPNDRFSAERPEGSISTLTIQRTEQRDSAMYRCASSTWTTYGYTFGSGTRLTVV.

The chain employs TRBV11-2 and TRBJ1-2; possibly TRBD1 for D (6 bases). V lost 2 bases and J 7 bases, leaving 11 bases between the germline ends. In germline, CDR1 is SGHAT, CDR2 FQNNGV. The CDR3 is 13 residues long. The CDR3 is CASSLMQGFGYTF. Here the CDR3 DNA reads TGTGCCAGCAGCTTAATGCAGGGGTTTGGCTACACCTTC.

The chain is built from TRBV6-5 and TRBJ2-7; no clear D. Germline V CDR1 and CDR2: MNHEY, SVGAGI. CDR3 length: 14 residues. The V end lost 6 bases, the J end lost 1 base, and 13 bases lay between the germline ends. The CDR3 region is CASRGSLGSYEQYF. DNA for the CDR3: TGTGCCAGCAGAGGCTCCCTAGGATCCTACGAGCAGTACTTC.

The V gene is TRBV7-9, the J gene TRBJ1-5; 7 positions match TRBD1. The V segment lost 1 base and the J segment 1 base; nucleotides outside the gene matches: 4. CDR3 length equals 16 residues. Per the germline V gene, CDR1 is SEHNR and CDR2 is FQNEAQ (reference sequence). CDR3 sequence: CASSLVGRGSNQPQHF. For the CDR3, the DNA is TGTGCCAGCAGCTTAGTTGGCAGGGGGAGCAATCAGCCCCAGCATTTT.

The chain combines TRBV6-5 with TRBJ1-5; tentatively, D is TRBD1 (5 bases). Germline CDR1 reads MNHEY; CDR2 reads SVGAGI. Trimming cost V 8 bases and J 0 bases, with 14 bases left between them. The CDR3 runs to 15 residues. CDR3 sequence (DNA): TGTGCCAGCGGAATGGCAGGGTATAGCAATCAGCCCCAGCATTTT. Translating gives CASGMAGYSNQPQHF.

This rearrangement joins TRBV10-1 to TRBJ1-5; the D is unclear. V was shortened by 0 bases and J by 6 bases, with 3 bases between the two germline ends. This CDR3 has 12 residues. Germline V gives CDR1 WNHNN, CDR2 SYGVQD (reference sequence). The CDR3 reads CASSESGQPQHF. CDR3 nucleotides: TGCGCCAGCAGTGAGTCGGGTCAGCCCCAGCATTTT.

This clone came up once. V gene TRBV3-1 (or the pseudogene TRBV3-2) combines with J gene TRBJ2-3; 9 bases map to TRBD2. J gave up 2 bases and V 4 bases, and 16 bases lay outside the gene matches. The CDR3 covers 19 residues. Germline loops: CDR1 LGHDT, CDR2 YNNKEL (reference sequence). This chain's CDR3 is CASSPIRVAGAVSTDTQYF. The CDR3 nucleotides read TGTGCCAGCAGCCCCATCCGGGTAGCGGGGGCCGTCTCCACAGATACGCAGTATTTT.

The chain has TRBV5-1 and TRBJ1-2, with 12 bases fitting TRBD1. Trimming cost V 3 bases and J 7 bases; bases outside gene matches: 7. Germline V gives CDR1 SGHRS, CDR2 YFSETQ. The CDR3 has 15 residues. In DNA, the CDR3 is TGCGCCAGCAGCTCCACGGGACAGGGGGCTCGTGGCTACACCTTC. It translates to CASSSTGQGARGYTF.

V and J are TRBV6-6 and TRBJ1-1; no firm D call. V was cut by 8 bases and J by 1 base, with 5 bases left in between. Germline V CDR1 and CDR2: MNHNY, SVGAGI (reference sequence). CDR3 length: 11 amino acids. CDR3 sequence (DNA): TGTGCCAGCGCCGGGAACACTGAAGCTTTCTTT. Residues: CASAGNTEAFF.

The chain is built from TRBV6-6 and TRBJ2-7, with D possibly matching TRBD1 (6 bases). The V end lost 10 bases, the J end lost 5 bases, and 18 bases lay between the germline ends. The CDR3 loop spans 13 amino acids. CDR1 is MNHNY, CDR2 SVGAGI, per germline (reference sequence). CDR3 DNA sequence: TGTGCCACCTTCTTGGGGCAGGGGAACGAGCAGTACTTC. It is translated as CATFLGQGNEQYF.

The chain uses TRBV20-1 and TRBJ1-2; D is ambiguous. V lost 5 bases and J 8 bases, leaving 12 bases between the germline ends. This CDR3 contains 11 residues. Looked up from germline, CDR1 is DFQATT and CDR2 is SNEGSKA (reference sequence). CDR3 in DNA: TGCAGTGCTCCGGACGTAGGAGGCTACACCTTC. Protein sequence: CSAPDVGGYTF.

This clone came up a few times. The genes are TRBV4-1 and TRBJ1-1; D is undetermined. The CDR3 has 14 residues. V lost 8 bases to trimming and J lost 5 bases, with 18 bases between them. Germline lookup yields CDR1 MGHRA and CDR2 YSYEKL. CDR3 region: CASRGPTVGTEAFF. DNA of the CDR3: TGCGCCAGCCGAGGACCTACGGTGGGAACTGAAGCTTTCTTT.

V gene TRBV19 combines with J gene TRBJ2-7, with a possible D match to TRBD1 (7 bases). The germline V gene encodes CDR1 LNHDA and CDR2 SQIVND (reference sequence). Trimming removed 3 bases from V and 1 base from J, with 10 bases in between. The CDR3 sequence is 14 residues long. The CDR3, as DNA: TGTGCCAGTAGTATCGCAGGGGGGTCCTACGAGCAGTACTTC. The encoded protein is CASSIAGGSYEQYF.

V usage is TRBV7-6 and J usage is TRBJ1-1; D is undetermined. The germline CDR1 and CDR2 sequences are SGHVS and FNYEAQ. This CDR3 is built from 15 residues. V was pared by 1 base and J by 1 base, with 10 bases between. The DNA for the CDR3 is TGTGCCAGCAGCTTAGTAGTTTGGACGAACACTGAAGCTTTCTTT. Its translation: CASSLVVWTNTEAFF.

This CDR3 is CASSETDSSYNEQFF. Here the CDR3 DNA reads TGTGCCAGCAGTGAAACAGATAGCTCCTACAATGAGCAGTTCTTC. V usage is TRBV6-1 and J usage is TRBJ2-1; no reliable D call. CDR1 MNHNS and CDR2 SASEGT come from the germline V gene. The germline V and J ends were trimmed by 2 bases and 0 bases, with 8 bases remaining between them. CDR3 length: 15 amino acids.

CDR3 region: CASSLSPINTEAFF. The CDR3 nucleotides are TGTGCCAGCAGCTTATCTCCGATTAACACTGAAGCTTTCTTT. The V call is TRBV7-6, the J call TRBJ1-1, with no clear D. The germline gives CDR1 SGHVS, CDR2 FNYEAQ. This CDR3 has 14 amino acids. Deletions cut 2 bases from V and 2 bases from J, with 9 bases between.

The rearrangement links TRBV9 to TRBJ1-2; 7 bases fit TRBD1. This CDR3 has 18 residues. Germline V gives CDR1 SGDLS, CDR2 YYNGEE. Germline trimming cut 6 bases from V and 0 bases from J; bases unmatched to any gene: 17. The CDR3 nucleotides read TGTGCCAGCAATATGGGGAGCGGAGGGGGCTCAGCTAACTATGGCTACACCTTC. Translated, it gives CASNMGSGGGSANYGYTF.

The rearrangement links TRBV5-1 to TRBJ2-7; D not certain. Germline CDR1 SGHRS, CDR2 YFSETQ. With 1 base removed from V and 2 bases from J, the gap between germline ends came to 13 bases. This CDR3 spans 15 amino acids. DNA for the CDR3: TGCGCCAGCAGCTTGTGGCCACGGCAGGCCTACGAGCAGTACTTC. Translating gives CASSLWPRQAYEQYF.

This chain joins TRBV24-1 and TRBJ2-2, with 13 bases matching TRBD2. The germline gives CDR1 KGHDR, CDR2 SFDVKD. The V segment lost 3 bases and the J segment 3 bases; nucleotides outside the gene matches: 6. The CDR3 is made up of 18 amino acids. The DNA of the CDR3 is TGTGCCACCAGTGATCCTTCAGGGACTAGCGGGGACACCGGGGAGCTGTTTTTT. Encoded protein: CATSDPSGTSGDTGELFF.

In its sample, this clone was seen a few times. The chain uses TRBV5-1 and TRBJ1-1; TRBD1 agrees at 9 bases. Germline trimming cut 6 bases from V and 3 bases from J; bases unmatched to any gene: 9. The CDR3 is 15 residues long. Germline V gene sequence: CDR1 SGHRS, CDR2 YFSETQ. This CDR3 is CASMESGQGYTEAFF. CDR3 DNA sequence: TGCGCCAGCATGGAGAGCGGACAGGGGTACACTGAAGCTTTCTTT.

The V call is TRBV20-1, the J call TRBJ1-5, with 7 bases fitting TRBD1. The CDR3 sequence is 17 residues long. Germline lookup yields CDR1 DFQATT and CDR2 SNEGSKA (reference sequence). V was pared by 4 bases and J by 1 base, with 13 bases of the junction left unmatched. CDR3 region: CSATDIQGLGSNQPQHF. The DNA for the CDR3 is TGCAGTGCTACTGATATACAGGGGTTAGGGAGCAATCAGCCCCAGCATTTT.

The genes are TRBV10-3 and TRBJ1-1, with D uncertain. V shed 0 bases and J shed 1 base, with 9 bases lying between them. Germline CDR1 ENHRY, CDR2 SYGVKD. The CDR3 loop spans 15 amino acids. CDR3 sequence reads: CAISESDGGNTEAFF. For the CDR3, the DNA is TGTGCCATCAGTGAGTCCGATGGCGGGAACACTGAAGCTTTCTTT.